This T cell receptor beta chain appears in the sequencing data of a study of blood T cells in healthy people across ages. A second about 7 to 11 cycle PCR used barcoded and J-beta primers. TCRdb redid the calling of the 5' RACE reads with MiXCR, one entry per CDR3 protein. In the table there are some 1.5 million distinct CDR3 sequences, approximately 43% of which are singletons. Turning to this clonotype: The antigen remains undetermined.

Study conclusions and caveats: In older individuals, TCR beta diversity per million T cells was lower, falling roughly linearly with age. It was held that diversity estimates obtained from one million T cells represented underestimates. Donor CMV status was unknown, possibly confounding expanded clonotype changes.

The CDR3 loop spans 14 amino acids. Germline CDR1 MGHRA, CDR2 YSYEKL. Extraction of total RNA produced a minimum of 5 micrograms from each sample. This chain joins TRBV4-1 and TRBJ2-7; the match to TRBD1 covers 7 bases. The source material was blood. This TCR was sampled from a woman younger than 30 in good health. The CDR3: CASSTGTASYEQYF. The CDR3 coding sequence is TGCGCTAGTTCGACCGGGACAGCGTCCTACGAGCAGTACTTC.